This T cell receptor beta chain was identified in a study of blood T cell repertoires in COVID-19. The wider study: T cells, B-cell-depleted T cells, or PBMCs supplied cDNA or gDNA.

Data came from immunoSEQ multiplex PCR; TCRdb stores just in-frame clones and leaves some out. The sample holds about 180,000 clones, over 80% seen once. This CDR3 region has 15 residues. Trimming took off 3 bases at V and 3 bases at J, with 15 bases between the two ends. The germline V gene encodes CDR1 SGHTA and CDR2 FQGNSA. This receptor was taken from a woman in her 70s with acute or convalescent COVID-19. What was sequenced was peripheral blood. The chain couples TRBV7-2 to TRBJ2-7, with D possibly matching TRBD2 (6 bases). The CDR3 DNA sequence: TGTGCCAGCAGCTTTTTTGGTAGCGGAGTCTACGAGCAGTACTTC. It specifies CASSFFGSGVYEQYF.